Detailed here is one T cell receptor (beta chain). Its antigen remains undetermined. No base qualities exist here, and no much larger clone lies one base off it. The protocol used for the library was the immunoSEQ multiplex PCR assay. Rearranged TCR beta chain sequences were amplified using the hsTCRB Kit according to the manufacturer's protocol. An Illumina MiSeq was used to sequence the TCRB libraries. Per the source publication's procedure: Demultiplexing, trimming and gene mapping were performed with the kit vendor's proprietary platform. Drawn from immuneACCESS, this table holds only the in-frame rearrangements with V and J called that TCRdb kept. Clones are partly lost; checked studies trace under half to an unresolved V gene and leave the rest unexplained. V and J calls and clone size come straight from that table; D and trimming were deduced from the DNA. The sample table holds tens of thousands of clones, of which around 86% were seen once. The top ten clones comprise 3% to 3.5% of the sample.

The entry originates in a study of a mutant IDH1 vaccine in newly diagnosed glioma (dated by TCRdb to the early 2020s). Study-wide context: Vaccination started 4-6 weeks after radiotherapy alone, or was given together with temozolomide cycles in the groups whose treatment included chemotherapy. Visit V12 was the week-35 safety follow-up and visit V13 was the week-47 end of study. Of the roughly 34 treated patients, 62.5% were male and roughly 38% were female, and a mean age of roughly 41 years was recorded. Prior to enrollment, patients had been given standard therapy consisting of radiotherapy alone, temozolomide alone, or radiochemotherapy with temozolomide, with the combination given to most patients. Longitudinal TCRB deep sequencing was performed for roughly 24 treated patients wherever samples were available for exploratory analyses. Peripheral blood was drawn at six visits: V03 (baseline), V05, V07, V10, V12 and V13.

Per the germline V gene, SGHAT is the CDR1 and FQNNGV is the CDR2. From the cysteine up to the phenylalanine, the CDR3 has a length of 14 residues. Kept here is only the CDR3 DNA, which spans 42 bases and is read in frame from base 1. A distance of 7 bases separates the germline ends of V and J, which lose 1 base and 1 base respectively. Taken with the paper, the label for time point translates to: week 47, end of study. Every vaccine dose consisted of 300 ug of a 20-mer mutant IDH1 peptide in Montanide, administered subcutaneously together with topical imiquimod. Across visits V03 through V10, patients got a total of eight vaccinations, given in weeks 1, 3, 5, 7, 11, 15, 19 and 23. Newly diagnosed WHO grade 3 or 4 IDH1-mutant astrocytomas showing loss of nuclear ATRX were present in the donors. The samples were drawn from NOA16, a multicentre, single-arm, open-label phase I trial in Germany that tested a mutant IDH1 peptide vaccine in humans for the first time. Genomic DNA for TCRB sequencing was extracted from EDTA blood using the DNeasy Blood and Tissue Kit.

On the study overall, not on this receptor specifically: Availability determined which PBMC samples were chosen for TCRB deep sequencing. Pseudoprogression appeared unrelated to alterations in the top peripheral T cell clonotypes detected by TCRB sequencing. Immune responses induced by the vaccine were seen in 90% to 95% of patients across multiple MHC alleles. The authors noted that analyses of patient blood samples could not be reproduced because of sample limitations.

The V gene is TRBV11-2 and the J gene is TRBJ1-1; too little of a D gene remains to name it. Source: PBMCs, taken from a glioma patient whose treatment included an IDH1 peptide vaccine. This TCR was sampled from a woman in her forties or fifties with glioma. For the CDR3, the sequence is CASSLGQSNTEAFF. The DNA is as follows: TGTGCCAGCAGCTTAGGGCAGTCGAACACTGAAGCTTTCTTT.